This TCR beta chain was sequenced during a study of cytomegalovirus exposure and HLA in healthy donors. Study outcomes and limitations: Near-uniform donor sequencing depth was presumed by presence/absence analyses.

The germline CDR1 and CDR2 sequences are MNHNS and SASEGT. Trimming stripped 7 bases from V and 6 bases from J, with 18 bases between. This CDR3 has 14 residues. For this clone: The antigen is undetermined.

The PCR contained 60 Vbeta and 13 Jbeta primers. Some clones are missing from TCRdb's copy, which holds only in-frame ones; the method was immunoSEQ multiplex PCR. Here the sample spans around 150,000 clones, roughly 80% being singletons. This chain connects TRBV6-1 to TRBJ1-1, with D possibly being TRBD1 (6 bases). This receptor was taken from a man younger than 30 in good health and CMV-seropositive. The sequencing input was PBMCs. CDR3 DNA sequence: TGTGCCAGCAAATCGGACAGCCCGGTGTCTGAAGCTTTCTTT. This translates into CASKSDSPVSEAFF.